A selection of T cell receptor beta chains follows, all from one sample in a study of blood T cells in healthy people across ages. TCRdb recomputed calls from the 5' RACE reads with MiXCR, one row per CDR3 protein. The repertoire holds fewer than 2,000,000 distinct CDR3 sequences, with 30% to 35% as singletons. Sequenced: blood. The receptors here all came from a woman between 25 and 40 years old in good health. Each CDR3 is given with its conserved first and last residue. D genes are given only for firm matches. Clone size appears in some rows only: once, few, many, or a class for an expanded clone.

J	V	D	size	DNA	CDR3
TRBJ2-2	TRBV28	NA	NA	TGTGCCAGCAGTTTATGGGCAGGCAACGGGGAGCTGTTTTTT	CASSLWAGNGELFF
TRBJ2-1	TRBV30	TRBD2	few	TGTGCCTGGAGCCTGACTAGCGGACGAACCAATGAGCAGTTCTTC	CAWSLTSGRTNEQFF
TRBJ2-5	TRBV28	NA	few	TGTGCCAGCAGGACACTCGGGGAGACCCAGTACTTC	CASRTLGETQYF
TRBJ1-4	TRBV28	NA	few	TGTGCCAGCAGTCGGGAATCAACTAATGAAAAACTGTTTTTT	CASSRESTNEKLFF
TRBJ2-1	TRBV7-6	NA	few	TGTGCCAGCAGCTTAGCGCAGATCGGGGCCAGGGGTTTATCCTACAATGAGCAGTTCTTC	CASSLAQIGARGLSYNEQFF
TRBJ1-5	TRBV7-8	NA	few	TGTGCCAGCAGCTTAGAGTGGGGTAGTCAGCCCCAGCATTTT	CASSLEWGSQPQHF
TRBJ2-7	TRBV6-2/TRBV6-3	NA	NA	TGTGCCAGCGGTCCACTCGGGACTCCGGAGGTCTACGAGCAGTACTTC	CASGPLGTPEVYEQYF
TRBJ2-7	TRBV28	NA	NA	TGTGCCAGCAGTCCCTATGGCCCCTCCTACGAGCAGTACTTC	CASSPYGPSYEQYF
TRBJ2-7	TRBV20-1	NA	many	TGCAGTGCCGCCGGGACCGCAAACTCCTACGAGCAGTACTTC	CSAAGTANSYEQYF
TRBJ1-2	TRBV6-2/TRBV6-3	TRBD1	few	TGTGCCAGCAACCTAGACAGGGGGCGCTTCGATGGCTACACCTTC	CASNLDRGRFDGYTF
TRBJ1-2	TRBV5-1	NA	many	TGCGCCAGCACGTTGGGCGGATCATATGGCTACACCTTC	CASTLGGSYGYTF
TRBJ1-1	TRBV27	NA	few	TGTGCCAGCAGTATCGGGATGAACACTGAAGCTTTCTTT	CASSIGMNTEAFF
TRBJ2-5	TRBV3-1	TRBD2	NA	TGTGCCAGCAGCCAAAGCCCAGCGGGGAGGGAGACCCAGTACTTC	CASSQSPAGRETQYF
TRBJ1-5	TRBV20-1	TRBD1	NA	TGCAGTGCCCCCGGGACAGGGAACAATCAGCCCCAGCATTTT	CSAPGTGNNQPQHF
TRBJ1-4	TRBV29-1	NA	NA	TGCAGCGTCCTACAGGGAGAGAAACTGTTTTTT	CSVLQGEKLFF
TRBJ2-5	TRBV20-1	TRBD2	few	TGCAGTCCCAAGGGACTAGCGGCAGGAAAGACCCAGTACTTC	CSPKGLAAGKTQYF
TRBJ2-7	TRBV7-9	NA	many	TGTGCCACCCAGGACTCCTACGAGCAGTACTTC	CATQDSYEQYF
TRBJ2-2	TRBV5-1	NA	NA	TGCGCCAGCAGCTTGGATGGCGGGGAGCTGTTTTTT	CASSLDGGELFF
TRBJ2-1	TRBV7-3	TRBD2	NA	TGTGCCAGCAGCCTAAATAGCGGGAGGGCCCTCCGGGAGCAGTTCTTC	CASSLNSGRALREQFF
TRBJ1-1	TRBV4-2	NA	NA	TGTGCCAGCAGGGGCGGGCGCGCCGAAGCTTTCTTT	CASRGGRAEAFF
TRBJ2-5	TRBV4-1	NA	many	TGCGCCAGCAGCCAAGCGACTAACCCCGGGGAGACCCAGTACTTC	CASSQATNPGETQYF
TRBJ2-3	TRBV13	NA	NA	TGTGCCAGCAGCTTACGGAAGATCGAGTCAGATACGCAGTATTTT	CASSLRKIESDTQYF
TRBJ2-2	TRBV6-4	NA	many	TGTGCCAGCAGTGCCGAACAGGGGAACACCGGGGAGCTGTTTTTT	CASSAEQGNTGELFF
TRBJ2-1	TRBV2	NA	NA	TGTGCCAGCAGTACCAACATCAACAGGGGGGGAGACAATGAGCAGTTCTTC	CASSTNINRGGDNEQFF
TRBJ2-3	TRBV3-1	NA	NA	TGTGCCAGCAGCCAAGATCGGAAGGGGCAACGGACAGATACGCAGTATTTT	CASSQDRKGQRTDTQYF
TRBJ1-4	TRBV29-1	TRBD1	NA	TGCAGCGTTGCGACGCCTCAGGGGGCCTTTGCAACTAATGAAAAACTGTTTTTT	CSVATPQGAFATNEKLFF